This paragraph reports one T cell receptor (beta chain). What it recognizes is unknown. Germline V CDR1 and CDR2: SGHTA, FQGTGA. The length of the CDR3 is 15 residues. The V gene lost 0 bases and the J gene lost 2 bases, with 10 bases spanning the gap. Both 60 Vbeta primers and 13 Jbeta primers went into the PCR. Assay used: immunoSEQ multiplex PCR; TCRdb lists only in-frame clones, some missing. Of some 250,000 clones in the sample, 82% are singletons; the top ten hold around 5%. This entry comes from a study of cytomegalovirus exposure and HLA in healthy donors. Across the study: About 85 million unique TCR sequences came from HLA-typed donors in an early release. Study-level findings and limits: Reported performance of the classifier showed diagnosis of cytomegalovirus status with high specificity and sensitivity. The study put 150 to 200 TCR beta chains on its list as cytomegalovirus-associated.

Material for sequencing was PBMCs. The chain has TRBV7-3 and TRBJ2-5, with D possibly matching TRBD2 (6 bases). This TCR came from a woman between 40 and 50 years old in good health and CMV-seropositive. CDR3 sequence: CASSLTGLLQETQYF. For the CDR3, the DNA is TGTGCCAGCAGCTTAACGGGACTCTTACAAGAGACCCAGTACTTC.